Listed here are 4 T cell receptor beta chains from one sample, sequenced in a study of response to subunit inactivated influenza vaccine. TCRdb processed the RT-PCR reads anew with MiXCR; each CDR3 protein has one entry. The sample has hundreds of thousands of distinct CDR3 sequences, about a fifth seen once. The sequenced sample was PBMCs from blood, obtained roughly 5 days after vaccination. Source of these receptors: a man in his fifties who received an inactivated influenza vaccine.

This rearrangement joins TRBV5-6 to TRBJ1-1; 7 bases fit TRBD1. Per germline, CDR1 SGHDT and CDR2 YYEEEE. V lost 4 bases and J lost 5; bases outside the gene matches: 11. The CDR3 runs to 15 residues. The CDR3 sequence: CASSGRTARGTEAFF. CDR3 in DNA: TGTGCCAGCAGCGGGAGGACCGCCAGGGGGACTGAAGCTTTCTTT.

This clonotype appeared many times. The chain recombines TRBV12-3 or TRBV12-4 with TRBJ2-7, with 11 bases aligning to TRBD1. The CDR3 consists of 15 residues. The J segment lost 3 bases and the V segment lost 8 bases, leaving 9 bases of the junction unmatched. In DNA, the CDR3 is TGTGCCAGCCGCCAGACCGGGACAGGGGGCTACGAGCAGTACTTC. Encoded protein: CASRQTGTGGYEQYF.

The V gene is TRBV3-1, the J gene TRBJ2-2; D tentatively reads TRBD1 or TRBD2 (5 bases each). Germline lookup yields CDR1 LGHDT and CDR2 YNNKEL (reference sequence). Between the trimmed V and J ends, which lost 0 bases and 7 bases, there was a span of 6 bases. The CDR3 runs to 13 residues. The CDR3 is CASSQDGGGELFF. In DNA, the CDR3 is TGTGCCAGCAGCCAAGATGGGGGCGGGGAGCTGTTTTTT.

This chain links TRBV6-5 with TRBJ1-1; 8 bases align to TRBD1. The germline CDR1 and CDR2 sequences are MNHEY and SVGAGI. Trimming at V came to 5 bases and at J to 2 bases, leaving 13 bases not matched to a gene. CDR3 length: 17 residues. CDR3 sequence reads: CASSTTLLTGVNTEAFF. In DNA form, the CDR3 reads TGTGCCAGCAGTACTACCTTACTGACAGGGGTTAACACTGAAGCTTTCTTT.